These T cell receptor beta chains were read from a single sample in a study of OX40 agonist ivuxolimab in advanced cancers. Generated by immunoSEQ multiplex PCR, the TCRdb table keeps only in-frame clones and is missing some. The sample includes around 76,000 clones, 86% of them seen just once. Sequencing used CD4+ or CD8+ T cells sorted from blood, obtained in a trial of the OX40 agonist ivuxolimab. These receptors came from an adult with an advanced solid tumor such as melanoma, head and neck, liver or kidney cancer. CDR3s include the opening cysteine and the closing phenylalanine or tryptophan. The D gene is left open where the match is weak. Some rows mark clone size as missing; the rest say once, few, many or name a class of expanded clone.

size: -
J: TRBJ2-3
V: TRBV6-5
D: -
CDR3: CASRKSGADTQYF
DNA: TGTGCCAGCAGGAAATCAGGGGCAGATACGCAGTATTTT

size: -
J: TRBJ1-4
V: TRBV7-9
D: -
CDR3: CASSLQGDEKLFF
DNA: TGTGCCAGCAGCTTACAGGGAGATGAAAAACTGTTTTTT

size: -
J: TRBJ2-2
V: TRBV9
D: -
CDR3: CASSVDLTGELFF
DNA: TGTGCCAGCAGCGTAGACCTCACCGGGGAGCTGTTTTTT

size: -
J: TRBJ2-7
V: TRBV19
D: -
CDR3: CASSSMEGRYEQYF
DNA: TGTGCCAGTAGCTCCATGGAGGGGAGGTACGAGCAGTACTTC

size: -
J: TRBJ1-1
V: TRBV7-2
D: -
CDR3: CASSRAPGRVNTEAFF
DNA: TGTGCCAGCAGCCGAGCCCCCGGGAGGGTGAACACTGAAGCTTTCTTT

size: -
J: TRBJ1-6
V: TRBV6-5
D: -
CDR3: CASSDYSPLHF
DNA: TGTGCCAGCAGTGACTATTCACCCCTCCACTTT

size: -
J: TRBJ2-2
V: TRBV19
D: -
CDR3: CASSSRANTGELFF
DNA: TGTGCCAGTAGCTCCAGGGCGAACACCGGGGAGCTGTTTTTT

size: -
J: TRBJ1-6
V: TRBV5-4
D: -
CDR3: CASSLRGGGSYNSPLHF
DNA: TGTGCCAGCAGCCTCCGGGGAGGGGGCTCCTATAATTCACCCCTCCACTTT

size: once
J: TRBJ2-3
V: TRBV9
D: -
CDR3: CASSVADSPDTQYF
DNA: TGTGCCAGCAGCGTAGCTGACTCCCCAGATACGCAGTATTTT

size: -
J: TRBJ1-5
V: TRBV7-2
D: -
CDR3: CASSLVEGSGQPQHF
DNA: TGTGCCAGCAGCTTAGTGGAAGGGAGCGGTCAGCCCCAGCATTTT

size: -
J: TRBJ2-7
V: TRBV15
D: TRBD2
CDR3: CATSRELSGAAYEQYF
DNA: TGTGCCACCAGCAGAGAGCTTAGCGGGGCAGCCTACGAGCAGTACTTC

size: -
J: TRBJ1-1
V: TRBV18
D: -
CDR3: CASSMGNTEAFF
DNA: TGTGCCAGCTCGATGGGAAACACTGAAGCTTTCTTT

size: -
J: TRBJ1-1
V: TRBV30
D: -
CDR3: CAGITGNMNTEAFF
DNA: TGTGCCGGAATAACCGGGAATATGAACACTGAAGCTTTCTTT

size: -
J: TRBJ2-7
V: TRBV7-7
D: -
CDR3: CASSPSGGGPSYEQYF
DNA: TGTGCTAGCAGCCCCTCCGGGGGAGGACCATCCTACGAGCAGTACTTC

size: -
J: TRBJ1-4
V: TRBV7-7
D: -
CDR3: CASSPGVHGEKLFF
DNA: TGTGCTAGCAGCCCGGGCGTACACGGGGAAAAACTGTTTTTT

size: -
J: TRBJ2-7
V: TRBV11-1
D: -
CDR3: CASSLGTRYEQYF
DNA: TGTGCCAGCAGCTTAGGGACTCGCTACGAGCAGTACTTC